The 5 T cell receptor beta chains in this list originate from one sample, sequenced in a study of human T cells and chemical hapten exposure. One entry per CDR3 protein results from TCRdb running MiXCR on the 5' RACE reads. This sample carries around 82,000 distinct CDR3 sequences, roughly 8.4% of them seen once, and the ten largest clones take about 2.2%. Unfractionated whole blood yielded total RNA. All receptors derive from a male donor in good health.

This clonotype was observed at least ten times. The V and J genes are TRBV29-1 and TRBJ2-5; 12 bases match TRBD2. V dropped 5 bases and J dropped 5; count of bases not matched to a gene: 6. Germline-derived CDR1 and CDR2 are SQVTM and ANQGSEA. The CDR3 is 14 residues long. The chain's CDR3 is CSVRLAGELETQYF. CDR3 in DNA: TGCAGCGTTAGACTAGCGGGAGAGTTGGAGACCCAGTACTTC. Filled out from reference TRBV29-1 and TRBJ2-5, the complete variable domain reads SAVISQKPSRDICQRGTSLTIQCQVDSQVTMMFWYRQQPGQSLTLIATANQGSEATYESGFVIDKFPISRPNLTFSTLTVSNMSPEDSSIYLCSVRLAGELETQYFGPGTRLLVL.

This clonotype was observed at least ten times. CDR3 sequence reads: CASSLTGGASGANVLTF. The CDR3 nucleotides are TGTGCCAGCAGTTTAACCGGGGGCGCATCAGGGGCCAACGTCCTGACTTTC. This chain uses TRBV27 with TRBJ2-6, with D perhaps being TRBD1 or TRBD2 (6 bases each). CDR1 is MNHEY and CDR2 is SMNVEV in the germline V gene (reference sequence). V lost 2 bases to trimming and J lost 4 bases, with 15 bases between them. The CDR3 loop spans 17 amino acids.

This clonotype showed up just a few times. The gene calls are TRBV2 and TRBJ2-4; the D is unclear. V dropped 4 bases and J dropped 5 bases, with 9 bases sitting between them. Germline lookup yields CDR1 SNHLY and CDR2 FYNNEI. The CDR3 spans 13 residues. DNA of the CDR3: TGTGCCAGCAGTGGTTGGGCAGAAAACATTCAGTACTTC. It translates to CASSGWAENIQYF.

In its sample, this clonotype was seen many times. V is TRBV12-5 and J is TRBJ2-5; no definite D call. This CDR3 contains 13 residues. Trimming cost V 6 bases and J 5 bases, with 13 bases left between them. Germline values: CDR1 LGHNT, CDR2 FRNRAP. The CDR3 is CASGSNPGETQYF. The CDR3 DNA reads TGTGCTAGTGGCTCAAACCCGGGCGAGACCCAGTACTTC.

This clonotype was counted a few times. Here the CDR3 reads CSVATGARAFF. The CDR3 DNA reads as TGCAGCGTGGCAACGGGGGCGCGAGCTTTCTTT. The chain carries TRBV29-1 and TRBJ1-1; tentatively, D is TRBD1 (6 bases). There are 11 residues in the CDR3. Germline loops: CDR1 SQVTM, CDR2 ANQGSEA. Trimming left V 6 bases short and J 10 bases short, with 15 bases between.